These 27 T cell receptor beta chains were all obtained from the same sample, sequenced in a study of blood T cell repertoires in COVID-19. Using immunoSEQ multiplex PCR, the repertoire was profiled, and TCRdb retains in-frame clones only, with some absent. The sample consists of over 55,000 clones, over 75% of them appearing once. Material: peripheral blood. These receptors all stem from a human donor in a cohort sampled during active COVID-19.

The sample holds a few counts of this clone. The CDR3 loop is CASSLGGSRGSYGYTF. CDR3 coding DNA: TGTGCCAGCAGCTTAGGCGGGAGCAGGGGGAGCTATGGCTACACCTTC. The V call is TRBV13, the J call TRBJ1-2, with 7 bases that match TRBD1. The CDR3 contains 16 residues. V shed 0 bases, J shed 4 bases, and the junction held 8 bases outside the gene matches. Germline CDR1 is PRHDT and CDR2 is FYEKMQ (reference sequence). The full variable domain, with the rest looked up from reference TRBV13 and TRBJ1-2, is AAGVIQSPRHLIKEKRETATLKCYPIPRHDTVYWYQQGPGQDPQFLISFYEKMQSDKGSIPDRFSAQQFSDYHSELNMSSLELGDSALYFCASSLGGSRGSYGYTFGSGTRLTVV.

The chain carries TRBV3-1 (or the pseudogene TRBV3-2) and TRBJ2-1, with 7 positions matching TRBD1. Germline trimming cut 1 base from V and 9 bases from J; bases unmatched to any gene: 9. The CDR3 has 15 amino acids. Per the germline V gene, CDR1 is LGHDT and CDR2 is YNNKEL (reference sequence). The CDR3: CASSQGGIGGGEQFF. The CDR3 nucleotides are TGTGCCAGCAGCCAAGGTGGAATAGGGGGCGGTGAGCAGTTCTTC.

The V gene is TRBV3-1 (or the pseudogene TRBV3-2), the J gene TRBJ1-4; tentative D call: TRBD1 (6 bases). Germline assignment: CDR1 LGHDT and CDR2 YNNKEL (reference sequence). The CDR3 totals 14 residues. Trimming took off 5 bases at V and 7 bases at J, with 14 bases between the two ends. The CDR3 here is CASSDQGSGEKLFF. CDR3 sequence (DNA): TGTGCCAGCAGCGACCAGGGGAGTGGTGAAAAACTGTTTTTT.

V and J are TRBV11-2 and TRBJ2-3; the D gene is possibly TRBD2 (7 bases). The CDR3 contains 15 residues. Germline V gene sequence: CDR1 SGHAT, CDR2 FQNNGV. Trimming cost V 2 bases and J 5 bases, with 14 bases left between them. The CDR3 nucleotides are TGTGCCAGCAGCTTATTTGCGGGGGCGGTAGATACGCAGTATTTT. Translated, it gives CASSLFAGAVDTQYF.

V is TRBV5-5 and J is TRBJ2-7; TRBD1 aligns across 10 bases. V lost 5 bases, J lost 2 bases, and 7 bases stayed unmatched. CDR1 is SGHKS and CDR2 is YYEKEE in the germline V gene (reference sequence). This CDR3 spans 15 amino acids. CDR3 in DNA: TGTGCCAGCAGAAGACAGGGGGCGCGGACCTACGAGCAGTACTTC. Residues: CASRRQGARTYEQYF.

The chain joins TRBV6-6 to TRBJ2-7; D might be TRBD2 (6 bases). Germline V gene lookup returns CDR1 MNHNY and CDR2 SVGAGI (reference sequence). V gave up 10 bases and J gave up 0 bases, with 19 bases separating them. The CDR3 extends over 15 amino acids. The CDR3: CATVDSGGSSYEQYF. In DNA form, the CDR3 reads TGTGCCACCGTCGATAGCGGAGGGAGCTCCTACGAGCAGTACTTC.

CDR3 amino acids: CASSRQGISYEQYF. The CDR3 nucleotides read TGTGCCAGCAGTAGACAGGGAATTTCCTACGAGCAGTACTTC. This chain connects TRBV7-9 to TRBJ2-7, with TRBD1 identical over 7 bases. This CDR3 comprises 14 residues. CDR1 is SEHNR and CDR2 is FQNEAQ in the germline V gene (reference sequence). J lost 1 base, V lost 6 bases, and 6 bases had no gene match. The complete variable domain, with remaining parts taken from reference TRBV7-9 and TRBJ2-7, reads DTGVSQNPRHKITKRGQNVTFRCDPISEHNRLYWYRQTLGQGPEFLTYFQNEAQLEKSRLLSDRFSAERPKGSFSTLEIQRTEQGDSAMYLCASSRQGISYEQYFGPGTRLTVT.

A few counts support this clone. The chain is built from TRBV27 and TRBJ1-2; D call uncertain. Trimming removed 8 bases from V and 6 bases from J, with 10 bases in between. CDR1 is MNHEY, CDR2 SMNVEV, per germline (reference sequence). CDR3 length: 11 amino acids. The chain's CDR3 is CASGSGNGYTF. For the CDR3, the DNA is TGTGCCAGCGGGAGCGGGAATGGCTACACCTTC.

The V call is TRBV6-5, the J call TRBJ1-6; 9 bases line up with TRBD1. The CDR3 has 15 residues. Trimming at V came to 6 bases and at J to 10 bases, leaving 10 bases not matched to a gene. The V gene's germline CDR1 is MNHEY and CDR2 SVGAGI. DNA for the CDR3: TGTGCCAGCAGCGTAGGGACAGGGCTCGGGTCACCCCTCCACTTT. Protein product: CASSVGTGLGSPLHF.

The chain recombines TRBV19 with TRBJ1-5, with TRBD1 identical over 7 bases. The CDR3 spans 15 residues. J lost 5 bases, V lost 6 bases, and 10 bases had no gene match. The germline V gene has CDR1 LNHDA and CDR2 SQIVND (reference sequence). The CDR3 loop is CASSAGGIFDQPQHF. Written as DNA, the CDR3 is TGTGCCAGTAGCGCAGGGGGGATATTCGATCAGCCCCAGCATTTT.

The chain recombines TRBV5-6 with TRBJ2-1; 8 positions agree with TRBD2. CDR1 and CDR2 from the germline V gene are SGHDT and YYEEEE. The CDR3 runs to 13 residues. V shed 4 bases and J 8 bases; nucleotides not matched to a gene: 5. CDR3 sequence reads: CASSRLAFDEQFF. The DNA of the CDR3 is TGTGCCAGCAGCAGACTAGCGTTTGATGAGCAGTTCTTC.

The gene calls are TRBV21-1 and TRBJ1-3; the listed D gene, TRBD1, was not tested against the DNA. TRBV21-1 is shown as a pseudogene. CDR3 length: 14 residues. This CDR3 is CASSKIHSGNTIYF. CDR3 bases: TGTGCCAGCAGCAAAATCCACTCTGGAAACACCATATATTTT.

This chain links TRBV7-9 with TRBJ1-4, with 7 bases fitting TRBD1. Trimming cost V 4 bases and J 4 bases; bases outside gene matches: 6. There are 15 residues in the CDR3. The V gene's germline CDR1 is SEHNR and CDR2 FQNEAQ (reference sequence). In nucleotides, the CDR3 is TGTGCCAGCAGCTCATTAGGACAGGTTAATGAAAAACTGTTTTTT. Amino acids: CASSSLGQVNEKLFF.

The chain joins TRBV5-1 to TRBJ2-3; 8 positions agree with TRBD2. The junction had 4 bases not matched to a gene; V was cut back by 4 bases and J by 3 bases. CDR1 is SGHRS, CDR2 YFSETQ, per germline. This CDR3 comprises 14 residues. CDR3: CASSLGTSTDTQYF. DNA of the CDR3: TGCGCCAGCAGCCTCGGGACTAGTACAGATACGCAGTATTTT.

This rearrangement joins TRBV3-1 (or the pseudogene TRBV3-2) to TRBJ1-6; D is ambiguous. Germline values: CDR1 LGHDT, CDR2 YNNKEL (reference sequence). V was clipped by 4 bases and J by 8 bases, with 18 bases between them. The CDR3 is 16 residues long. CDR3 in DNA: TGTGCCAGCAGCCCCCTTCGTACAGAGTGGGATTCACCCCTCCACTTT. Amino acids: CASSPLRTEWDSPLHF.

The rearrangement links TRBV29-1 to TRBJ2-1, with 7 bases lining up with TRBD1. The V and J ends lost 0 bases and 3 bases, in that order; junction bases with no gene match: 11. The CDR3 extends over 17 amino acids. The germline V gene has CDR1 SQVTM and CDR2 ANQGSEA. Here the CDR3 reads CSVEDFTARDSYNEQFF. In DNA, the CDR3 is TGCAGCGTTGAAGATTTCACCGCCAGGGACAGCTACAATGAGCAGTTCTTC.

This sequence joins TRBV10-2 and TRBJ2-7, with 8 nucleotides matching TRBD2. With 6 bases clipped from V and 4 bases from J, the junction kept 5 bases outside the gene matches. The CDR3 has 13 residues. CDR1 and CDR2 from the germline V gene are WSHSY and SAAADI. The DNA of the CDR3 is TGCGCCAGCAGAAGCGGGAGCTTTTACGAGCAGTACTTC. Translated, it gives CASRSGSFYEQYF.

This clone has more than one count but fewer than ten. The chain has TRBV19 and TRBJ1-2, with 9 bases matching TRBD1. Germline V gene sequence: CDR1 LNHDA, CDR2 SQIVND (reference sequence). The CDR3 sequence is 15 residues long. The V and J ends lost 6 bases and 4 bases, in that order; junction bases with no gene match: 9. The chain's CDR3 is CASRTPGQGPYGYTF. As DNA, the CDR3 is TGTGCCAGTAGGACTCCGGGACAGGGACCCTATGGCTACACCTTC. Full variable domain (rest looked up from reference TRBV19 and TRBJ1-2): DGGITQSPKYLFRKEGQNVTLSCEQNLNHDAMYWYRQDPGQGLRLIYYSQIVNDFQKGDIAEGYSVSREKKESFPLTVTSAQKNPTAFYLCASRTPGQGPYGYTFGSGTRLTVV.

The chain uses TRBV28 and TRBJ1-1; the D gene is possibly TRBD1 (5 bases). With 5 bases removed from V and 2 bases from J, the gap between germline ends came to 15 bases. CDR1 is MDHEN, CDR2 SYDVKM, per germline. The CDR3 extends over 15 amino acids. The CDR3 loop is CASSSGAAGNTEAFF. The CDR3 nucleotides read TGTGCCAGCAGTAGTGGGGCGGCGGGAAACACTGAAGCTTTCTTT.

The rearrangement joins TRBV7-2 to TRBJ2-1; 16 nucleotides match TRBD2. J lost 14 bases, V lost 5 bases, and 15 bases had no gene match. This CDR3 comprises 17 residues. The V gene's germline CDR1 is SGHTA and CDR2 FQGNSA. The CDR3 is CASSPHIGGLAGGREFF. The CDR3, as DNA: TGTGCCAGCAGCCCACACATAGGGGGACTAGCGGGAGGGCGGGAGTTCTTC.

The gene calls are TRBV2 and TRBJ1-1; D possibly corresponds to TRBD1 (5 bases). The CDR3 consists of 16 residues. V lost 7 bases, J lost 6 bases, and 24 bases lay in between. Germline V gene sequence: CDR1 SNHLY, CDR2 FYNNEI. Written as DNA, the CDR3 is TGTGCCAGCACCGCCCGACAGTTAGGGCAGTCGGCTGAAGCTTTCTTT. Amino acid sequence: CASTARQLGQSAEAFF.

The genes are TRBV14 and TRBJ1-1; D gene uncertain. The CDR3 length is 13 residues. V was cut by 0 bases and J by 5 bases, with 7 bases left in between. Germline-derived CDR1 and CDR2 are SGHDN and FVKESK. This chain's CDR3 is CASSQETKTEAFF. CDR3 coding DNA: TGTGCCAGCAGCCAAGAAACTAAAACTGAAGCTTTCTTT.

This clone was recorded only once. The chain joins TRBV19 to TRBJ2-7; 9 nucleotides align to TRBD2. Germline trimming cut 9 bases from V and 6 bases from J; bases unmatched to any gene: 9. The germline V gene encodes CDR1 LNHDA and CDR2 SQIVND (reference sequence). The CDR3 has 13 residues. Here the CDR3 reads CAREVAGEFEQYF. In DNA, the CDR3 is TGTGCCAGGGAAGTAGCGGGAGAGTTCGAGCAGTACTTC.

V gene TRBV7-2 combines with J gene TRBJ2-7; possibly TRBD1 for D (5 bases). The CDR3 runs to 12 residues. The V end was cut by 1 base, the J end by 7 bases, with 8 bases between. Germline loops: CDR1 SGHTA, CDR2 FQGNSA. The CDR3 is CASSLGRVEQYF. Written as DNA, the CDR3 is TGTGCCAGCAGCTTAGGCAGGGTAGAGCAGTACTTC.

The rearrangement links TRBV19 to TRBJ1-1; 9 nucleotides agree with TRBD1. Germline assignment: CDR1 LNHDA and CDR2 SQIVND (reference sequence). The CDR3 has 15 amino acids. The trim removed 6 bases at V and 0 bases at J, leaving 5 bases unmatched. The CDR3 loop is CASSMDRGVNTEAFF. The CDR3 coding sequence is TGTGCCAGTAGCATGGACAGGGGCGTGAACACTGAAGCTTTCTTT.

This CDR3 is CASTPSGGDWDEQFF. The DNA for the CDR3 is TGTGCCAGCACCCCGTCGGGGGGAGATTGGGATGAGCAGTTCTTC. The chain joins TRBV9 to TRBJ2-1, with 7 nucleotides matching TRBD2. CDR1 SGDLS and CDR2 YYNGEE come from the germline V gene. This CDR3 contains 15 residues. V was pared by 6 bases and J by 8 bases, with 14 bases of the junction left unmatched.

V and J are TRBV11-2 and TRBJ2-1; 7 bases map to TRBD2. The CDR3 contains 14 residues. Germline lookup yields CDR1 SGHAT and CDR2 FQNNGV. The V gene end was trimmed by 6 bases and the J gene end by 8 bases; junction bases not matched to a gene: 10. CDR3 nucleotide sequence: TGTGCCAGCAGTTCAAGCGGGAATCGCCATGAGCAGTTCTTC. This gives the protein CASSSSGNRHEQFF.